This passage covers 21 T cell receptor beta chains from one sample sequenced in a study of early T cells in non-severe SARS-CoV-2 infection. TCRdb re-analysed the 5' RACE reads in MiXCR, keeping a single row per CDR3 protein. The sample has about 100,000 distinct CDR3 sequences, roughly 13% seen once. Sequencing was performed on whole blood. These receptor sequences come from an adult who was a healthcare worker with PCR-confirmed SARS-CoV-2 infection or an uninfected control (not recorded which).

This chain joins TRBV5-1 and TRBJ2-7; 7 nucleotides align to TRBD2. Trimming removed 5 bases from V and 7 bases from J; junction bases left unmatched: 6. In germline, CDR1 is SGHRS, CDR2 YFSETQ. This CDR3 spans 12 amino acids. This CDR3 reads CASSKSGTEQYF. The CDR3 bases are TGCGCCAGCAGTAAAAGCGGGACTGAGCAGTACTTC.

In regard to this clonotype: The junction shows a germline mismatch at one end, possibly a read error. This chain connects TRBV28 to TRBJ1-5, with D uncertain. Looked up from germline, CDR1 is MDHEN and CDR2 is SYDVKM. The CDR3 is 14 residues long. The CDR3 DNA reads TGTGCCAGCAGGGCCCAACTCATCAATCAGCCCCGGCATTTT. Its translation: CASRAQLINQPRHF.

The V gene is TRBV7-2, the J gene TRBJ2-1; 7 bases fit TRBD2. The CDR3 is 15 residues long. Germline lookup yields CDR1 SGHTA and CDR2 FQGNSA. The trim removed 0 bases at V and 10 bases at J, leaving 9 bases unmatched. As DNA, the CDR3 is TGTGCCAGCAGCTTAGCGGCGTGGGGGGGTTTAGAGCAGTTCTTC. This sequence encodes CASSLAAWGGLEQFF.

The chain employs TRBV29-1 and TRBJ2-1, with 14 positions matching TRBD2. J was trimmed by 4 bases and V by 8 bases; bases with no gene match: 10. This CDR3 is built from 16 residues. The germline V gene encodes CDR1 SQVTM and CDR2 ANQGSEA. CDR3 bases: TGCAGCCTTAAGGGGACTAGCGGGAGTGAATACAATGAGCAGTTCTTC. As protein: CSLKGTSGSEYNEQFF.

At least ten counts were recorded for this clonotype. This rearrangement joins TRBV6-2 or TRBV6-3 to TRBJ2-1, with 10 positions matching TRBD2. The CDR3 length is 17 residues. Trimming removed 0 bases from V and 7 bases from J; junction bases left unmatched: 9. CDR1 and CDR2 from the germline V gene are MNHEY and SVGEGT. The DNA of the CDR3 is TGTGCCAGCAGTTACTCGAGATCCAGCGGGAGGGGGAATGAGCAGTTCTTC. Residues: CASSYSRSSGRGNEQFF.

Comments on this clonotype: A single base separates this from a much larger clone, so it may be a read error. This chain joins TRBV6-6 and TRBJ2-3; perhaps TRBD2 as D (6 bases). The CDR3 spans 15 residues. The germline CDR1 and CDR2 sequences are MNHNY and SVGAGI (reference sequence). Trimming removed 0 bases at V and 7 bases at J, with 14 bases between. For the CDR3, the DNA is TGTGCCAGCAGTTACTCGGGGCTGGCGGGGAATACGCAGTATTTT. Amino acid sequence: CASSYSGLAGNTQYF.

Details on this clonotype: Sequence at one end of the junction differs from germline and may be a read error. CDR3 nucleotides: TGTGCCAGCAGCTTAGATGCAGGGGGTGGCACTGAAGTTTTCTTT. As protein: CASSLDAGGGTEVFF. This rearrangement joins TRBV7-9 to TRBJ1-1; 7 bases agree with TRBD1. The CDR3 runs 15 residues. Looked up from germline, CDR1 is SEHNR and CDR2 is FQNEAQ (reference sequence).

This clonotype was detected only a few times. J is TRBJ2-2 and V is TRBV7-9; D is ambiguous. Trimming stripped 4 bases from V and 4 bases from J, with 7 bases between. CDR1 and CDR2 (germline): SEHNR, FQNEAQ (reference sequence). The CDR3 spans 13 residues. CDR3 loop: CASSYVPTGELFF. The CDR3 bases are TGTGCCAGCAGCTACGTTCCCACCGGGGAGCTGTTTTTT.

The chain carries TRBV25-1 and TRBJ1-1; D might be TRBD1 (5 bases). V was clipped by 3 bases and J by 1 base, with 15 bases between them. The V gene's germline CDR1 is MGHDK and CDR2 SYGVNS. There are 16 residues in the CDR3. CDR3 sequence reads: CASSESGKGANTEAFF. The CDR3 DNA reads TGTGCCAGCAGTGAGTCGGGTAAAGGGGCGAACACTGAAGCTTTCTTT.

This clonotype was detected only once. The V gene is TRBV29-1, the J gene TRBJ1-2; D is unresolved. In germline, CDR1 is SQVTM, CDR2 ANQGSEA. Trimming removed 7 bases from V and 1 base from J, with 7 bases in between. The CDR3 runs 11 residues. The CDR3 DNA sequence: TGCAGCGGAGAGCTTAACTATGGCTACACCTTC. This codes for CSGELNYGYTF.

A few counts support this clonotype. The chain carries TRBV13 and TRBJ1-6, with D perhaps TRBD1 (6 bases). CDR3 length: 14 amino acids. Looked up from germline, CDR1 is PRHDT and CDR2 is FYEKMQ (reference sequence). With 7 bases removed from V and 10 bases from J, the gap between germline ends came to 17 bases. The CDR3 region has the DNA TGTGCCAGCATCGTCGGACAGATGAGCTCACCCCTCCACTTT. Residues: CASIVGQMSSPLHF.

Points on this clonotype: A single base separates this from a much larger clone, so it may be a read error. This chain uses TRBV27 with TRBJ2-3, with D hard to call. The germline CDR1 and CDR2 sequences are MNHEY and SMNVEV (reference sequence). The CDR3 extends over 14 amino acids. V lost 3 bases and J 1 base, leaving 8 bases between the germline ends. The CDR3 protein is CASSFGYGTDTQYF. In DNA, the CDR3 is TGTGCCAGCAGTTTCGGCTACGGCACAGATACGCAGTATTTT.

This clonotype has ten or more counts. The V gene is TRBV10-2, the J gene TRBJ1-5, with D perhaps matching TRBD1 (6 bases). Between the trimmed V and J ends, which lost 2 bases and 5 bases, there was a span of 16 bases. The CDR3 totals 16 residues. Germline V gene sequence: CDR1 WSHSY, CDR2 SAAADI. The chain's CDR3 is CASSELPRGGHQPQHF. The CDR3 DNA reads TGCGCCAGCAGTGAGCTGCCCAGGGGAGGGCATCAGCCCCAGCATTTT.

The J gene is TRBJ2-3, the V gene TRBV6-1, with 11 positions matching TRBD2. The CDR3 consists of 17 residues. The ends lost 5 bases at V and 0 bases at J; junction bases unmatched: 7. CDR1 is MNHNS and CDR2 is SASEGT in the germline V gene. CDR3 in amino acids: CASSKHSGRGSTDTQYF. For the CDR3, the DNA is TGTGCCAGCAGTAAACATAGCGGGAGGGGTAGCACAGATACGCAGTATTTT.

This clonotype appeared a few times. V and J are TRBV10-1 and TRBJ2-4; D is unresolved. This CDR3 has 13 amino acids. Trimming removed 0 bases from V and 2 bases from J, with 2 bases in between. Germline-derived CDR1 and CDR2 are WNHNN and SYGVQD (reference sequence). The CDR3 bases are TGCGCCAGCAGTGAGTCGACCAAAAACATTCAGTACTTC. It codes for CASSESTKNIQYF.

V gene TRBV6-4 combines with J gene TRBJ2-6; 7 nucleotides agree with TRBD2. The CDR3 is made up of 16 amino acids. The J segment lost 0 bases and the V segment lost 2 bases, leaving 1 base of the junction unmatched. The germline CDR1 and CDR2 sequences are MRHNA and SNTAGT. The CDR3 region is CASSDGGGSGANVLTF. The CDR3 nucleotides read TGTGCCAGCAGTGACGGGGGGGGCTCTGGGGCCAACGTCCTGACTTTC.

The sample holds many counts of this clonotype. The rearrangement uses TRBV6-5 and TRBJ2-5; TRBD1 or TRBD2 may be the D gene (6 bases each). Trimming pared 3 bases from V and 3 bases from J, leaving 11 bases between. The CDR3 has 14 residues. Germline V gene lookup returns CDR1 MNHEY and CDR2 SVGAGI. For the CDR3, the DNA is TGTGCCAGCAGTTATAGGGGGGCCAAAGAGACCCAGTACTTC. It encodes CASSYRGAKETQYF.

A word on this clonotype: This likely stems from a read error, as it lies one base from a far larger clone. This chain joins TRBV3-1 and TRBJ2-7, with D unclear. The CDR3 is made up of 12 amino acids. The germline V gene encodes CDR1 LGHDT and CDR2 YNNKEL (reference sequence). In DNA form, the CDR3 reads TGTGCCAGCAGCCCAAGCTCCTACGAGCAGCACTTC. This translates into CASSPSSYEQHF.

This clonotype has ten or more counts. The CDR3 region is CASSPSGTSGIGEQYF. CDR3 nucleotides: TGTGCCAGCAGCCCATCCGGGACTAGCGGGATAGGGGAGCAGTACTTC. The V call is TRBV7-2, the J call TRBJ2-7; TRBD2 aligns across 13 bases. The CDR3 loop spans 16 amino acids. With 5 bases clipped from V and 7 bases from J, the junction kept 11 bases outside the gene matches. Germline CDR1 reads SGHTA; CDR2 reads FQGNSA.

CDR3 in DNA: TGTGCCAGCAGTTACCAGGCAGGGCAAGGAAACACCATATATTTT. Its protein product is CASSYQAGQGNTIYF. The J gene is TRBJ1-3, the V gene TRBV6-5; D is possibly TRBD1 (5 bases). The CDR3 has 15 amino acids. The germline V and J ends were trimmed by 2 bases and 4 bases, with 12 bases remaining between them. The germline gives CDR1 MNHEY, CDR2 SVGAGI.

The chain uses TRBV10-2 and TRBJ2-7; 7 nucleotides line up with TRBD2. CDR1 is WSHSY and CDR2 is SAAADI in the germline V gene. The CDR3 has 14 residues. V was clipped by 8 bases and J by 2 bases; unmatched bases: 9. CDR3 in DNA: TGCGCCAGCCTCAGGCCTAGCGGCACCTACGAGCAGTACTTC. This encodes CASLRPSGTYEQYF.